These 8 T cell receptor beta chains share one sample of origin, sequenced in a study of response to subunit inactivated influenza vaccine. TCRdb ran MiXCR on the RT-PCR reads and lists one entry per CDR3 protein. Among under 750,000 distinct CDR3 sequences, approximately 10% were seen once, and the ten largest hold roughly 10%. The sample in question was PBMCs from blood, obtained on the day of vaccination. Source of these receptors: a man between 50 and 59 years old who received an inactivated influenza vaccine.

This clonotype was counted only a few times. J is TRBJ2-1 and V is TRBV21-1. TRBV21-1 is flagged as a pseudogene. The CDR3 is made up of 15 amino acids. For the CDR3, the DNA is TGTGCCAGCAGCAAAGTATATCAAAAGTACAATGAGCAGTTCTTC. Its translation is CASSKVYQKYNEQFF.

V usage is TRBV7-9 and J usage is TRBJ1-6, with unresolved D. Deletions cut 3 bases from V and 10 bases from J, with 7 bases between. Germline CDR1 SEHNR, CDR2 FQNEAQ (reference sequence). This CDR3 region has 12 residues. CDR3 protein: CASSFFSSPLHF. As DNA, the CDR3 is TGTGCCAGCAGCTTTTTTAGCTCACCCCTCCACTTT.

As for this clonotype: A read error is possible here, since a much larger clone lies one base away. The CDR3 loop reads CASSQDPRGRGYSF. CDR3 DNA: TGTGCCAGCAGCCAAGATCCCAGGGGGAGAGGCTACTCCTTC. The V call is TRBV3-1, the J call TRBJ1-2; TRBD1 aligns across 7 bases. The CDR3 runs to 14 residues. The germline gives CDR1 LGHDT, CDR2 YNNKEL (reference sequence).

This clonotype was seen a few times. The rearrangement uses TRBV5-1 and TRBJ1-3; possible D gene TRBD1, 5 bases. Trimming left V 0 bases short and J 1 base short, with 11 bases between. Germline V CDR1 and CDR2: SGHRS, YFSETQ. The CDR3 contains 16 residues. This CDR3 reads CASSLAGGASGNTIYF. The CDR3, as DNA: TGCGCCAGCAGCTTGGCCGGGGGAGCTTCTGGAAACACCATATATTTT.

This clonotype occurred a few times. The J gene is TRBJ2-6, the V gene TRBV27; D may correspond to TRBD1 or TRBD2 (5 bases each). The CDR3 covers 18 residues. With 1 base removed from V and 2 bases from J, the gap between germline ends came to 15 bases. Germline CDR1 is MNHEY and CDR2 is SMNVEV (reference sequence). In DNA form, the CDR3 reads TGTGCCAGCAGTTTATGGGGCAGGACTCGGCCTGGGGCCAACGTCCTGACTTTC. Amino acids: CASSLWGRTRPGANVLTF. Looking up the rest from reference TRBV27 and TRBJ2-6 gives the full variable domain: EAQVTQNPRYLITVTGKKLTVTCSQNMNHEYMSWYRQDPGLGLRQIYYSMNVEVTDKGDVPEGYKVSRKEKRNFPLILESPSPNQTSLYFCASSLWGRTRPGANVLTFGAGSRLTVL.

The chain uses TRBV7-2 and TRBJ2-7; tentatively, D is TRBD2 (5 bases). CDR1 is SGHTA and CDR2 is FQGNSA in the germline V gene. V was trimmed by 3 bases and J by 2 bases, leaving 11 bases between them. This CDR3 is built from 14 residues. CDR3 loop: CASSFSRGPYEQYF. The CDR3 DNA reads TGTGCCAGCAGCTTTTCTCGCGGGCCCTACGAGCAGTACTTC.

In its sample, this clonotype was seen a few times. The chain employs TRBV7-2 and TRBJ1-3, with 10 bases fitting TRBD1. The CDR3 runs to 17 residues. Germline loops: CDR1 SGHTA, CDR2 FQGNSA. V shed 3 bases and J 1 base; nucleotides not matched to a gene: 6. The CDR3 spells CASSFGQGGLSGNTIYF. The CDR3 region has the DNA TGTGCCAGCAGCTTCGGACAGGGGGGATTGTCTGGAAACACCATATATTTT.

This clonotype was detected many times. The gene calls are TRBV12-3 or TRBV12-4 and TRBJ2-1; 9 bases are a match to TRBD2. The length of the CDR3 is 16 residues. V shed 5 bases, J shed 3 bases, and the junction held 8 bases outside the gene matches. The CDR3 spells CASSPSGGPIYNEQFF. In nucleotides, the CDR3 is TGTGCCAGCAGTCCAAGCGGGGGGCCAATCTACAATGAGCAGTTCTTC.